Each of the 12 T cell receptor beta chains below was sequenced from the same sample in a study of cytomegalovirus exposure and HLA in healthy donors. Primers: 60 Vbeta forward and 13 Jbeta reverse. The table came from immunoSEQ multiplex PCR; TCRdb's copy has only in-frame clones and leaves some out. The data contain 75,000 to 100,000 clones, more than 70% of them seen just once; the ten biggest clones take up around 19%. The sample consisted of PBMCs. The receptors were sampled from an older woman in good health and CMV-seropositive.

The chain couples TRBV6-5 to TRBJ1-1, with D unresolved. Germline CDR1 reads MNHEY; CDR2 reads SVGAGI. The length of the CDR3 is 13 residues. Trimming removed 6 bases at V and 0 bases at J, with 8 bases between. The chain's CDR3 is CASRAGLNTEAFF. The CDR3, as DNA: TGTGCCAGCAGGGCGGGATTGAACACTGAAGCTTTCTTT.

CDR3 loop: CASTWGQGRADTQYF. The CDR3 nucleotides read TGTGCCAGCACCTGGGGGCAGGGTAGGGCAGATACGCAGTATTTT. The V call is TRBV28, the J call TRBJ2-3; a weak D match, TRBD1 (6 bases). The ends were cut back, 7 bases at V and 4 bases at J, with 18 bases in the middle. Germline-derived CDR1 and CDR2 are MDHEN and SYDVKM. The CDR3 covers 15 residues.

The chain links TRBV5-1 to TRBJ2-5; TRBD2 matches at 8 bases. The CDR3 totals 15 residues. Per the germline V gene, CDR1 is SGHRS and CDR2 is YFSETQ. V lost 0 bases to trimming and J lost 9 bases; unmatched junction nucleotides: 10. In DNA form, the CDR3 reads TGCGCCAGCAGCTTGGACGGAGAGGGAGCGGGGGCCCAGTACTTC. Translated, it gives CASSLDGEGAGAQYF.

This clone appeared once. The genes are TRBV30 and TRBJ2-1, with TRBD2 matching over 10 bases. With 4 bases clipped from V and 5 bases from J, the junction kept 8 bases outside the gene matches. This CDR3 region has 15 residues. CDR1 is GTSNPN, CDR2 SVGIG, per germline (reference sequence). The CDR3 DNA is TGTGCCTGGACCCTGGGACTAGCGCGGAACAATGAGCAGTTCTTC. It translates to CAWTLGLARNNEQFF.

V gene TRBV28 combines with J gene TRBJ2-7; a possible D gene is TRBD1 (6 bases). The CDR3 is made up of 13 amino acids. CDR1 MDHEN and CDR2 SYDVKM come from the germline V gene. V gave up 8 bases and J gave up 2 bases, with 13 bases separating them. CDR3 amino acids: CASVRQATYEQYF. Written as DNA, the CDR3 is TGTGCCAGCGTTAGACAGGCGACCTACGAGCAGTACTTC.

The chain employs TRBV5-1 and TRBJ1-1, with 8 bases matching TRBD1. This CDR3 region has 15 residues. Germline CDR1 SGHRS, CDR2 YFSETQ. V shed 3 bases and J 1 base; nucleotides not matched to a gene: 5. CDR3 protein: CASSYSTGANTEAFF. Here the CDR3 DNA reads TGCGCCAGCAGCTACTCGACAGGGGCGAACACTGAAGCTTTCTTT.

The chain is built from TRBV28 and TRBJ1-1; the D gene is possibly TRBD1 (5 bases). The germline V gene encodes CDR1 MDHEN and CDR2 SYDVKM. Between the trimmed V and J ends, which lost 2 bases and 2 bases, there was a span of 12 bases. There are 15 residues in the CDR3. CDR3 region: CASSLRLGLNTEAFF. CDR3 nucleotide sequence: TGTGCCAGCAGTTTAAGACTGGGACTCAACACTGAAGCTTTCTTT.

This clone came up once. This chain uses TRBV14 with TRBJ2-1; 10 positions match TRBD2. The CDR3 is 15 amino acids. The trim removed 3 bases at V and 7 bases at J, leaving 6 bases unmatched. Germline lookup yields CDR1 SGHDN and CDR2 FVKESK. The CDR3 coding sequence is TGTGCCAGCAGCCAGCCGGGACTAGCGCGAAATGAGCAGTTCTTC. Its protein product is CASSQPGLARNEQFF.

The gene calls are TRBV2 and TRBJ2-5, with unresolved D. The closer fit of TRBJ2-7 to the DNA end suggests the J call may be wrong. Germline lookup yields CDR1 SNHLY and CDR2 FYNNEI. The CDR3 is made up of 11 amino acids. The CDR3 nucleotides are TGTGCCAGCAGTGCCCTCTACGAGCAGTACTTC. Translation gives CASSALYEQYF.

The chain carries TRBV2 and TRBJ2-3; 8 bases fit TRBD1. The length of the CDR3 is 14 residues. Trimming took 7 bases from V and 3 from J; bases not matched to a gene: 6. Per germline, CDR1 SNHLY and CDR2 FYNNEI. The CDR3 region is CASTPRGRTDTQYF. CDR3 nucleotides: TGTGCCAGCACCCCCAGGGGGCGTACAGATACGCAGTATTTT.

The V call is TRBV4-1, the J call TRBJ1-2, with 8 nucleotides matching TRBD1. The germline CDR1 and CDR2 sequences are MGHRA and YSYEKL. This CDR3 has 15 residues. With 0 bases clipped from V and 4 bases from J, the junction kept 4 bases outside the gene matches. For the CDR3, the DNA is TGCGCCAGCAGCCAAGAGGGGACAGGCCCCTATGGCTACACCTTC. Translating gives CASSQEGTGPYGYTF.

The chain uses TRBV27 and TRBJ1-5; 8 nucleotides agree with TRBD1. After removal of 8 bases from V and 3 bases from J, the junction contained 12 bases not matched to a gene. The CDR3 is 16 residues long. In germline, CDR1 is MNHEY, CDR2 SMNVEV (reference sequence). This chain's CDR3 is CASVPFRGPPNQPQHF. The CDR3 DNA sequence: TGTGCCAGCGTACCTTTCAGGGGGCCCCCCAATCAGCCCCAGCATTTT.